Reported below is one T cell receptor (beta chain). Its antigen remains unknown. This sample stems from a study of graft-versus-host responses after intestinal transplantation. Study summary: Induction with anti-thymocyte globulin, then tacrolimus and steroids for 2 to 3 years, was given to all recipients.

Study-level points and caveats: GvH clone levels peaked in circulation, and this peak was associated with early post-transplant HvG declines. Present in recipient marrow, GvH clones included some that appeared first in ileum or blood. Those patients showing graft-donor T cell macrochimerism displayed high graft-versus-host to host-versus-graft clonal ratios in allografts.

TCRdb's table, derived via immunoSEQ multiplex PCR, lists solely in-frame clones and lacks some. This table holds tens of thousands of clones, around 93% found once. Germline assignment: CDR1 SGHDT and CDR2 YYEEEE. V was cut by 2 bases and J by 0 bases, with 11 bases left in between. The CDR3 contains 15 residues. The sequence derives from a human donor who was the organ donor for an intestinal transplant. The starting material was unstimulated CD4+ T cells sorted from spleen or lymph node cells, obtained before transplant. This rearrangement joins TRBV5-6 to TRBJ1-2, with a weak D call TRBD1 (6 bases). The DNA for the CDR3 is TGTGCCAGCAGCTTACAGGGCCGGTCTAACTATGGCTACACCTTC. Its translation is CASSLQGRSNYGYTF.